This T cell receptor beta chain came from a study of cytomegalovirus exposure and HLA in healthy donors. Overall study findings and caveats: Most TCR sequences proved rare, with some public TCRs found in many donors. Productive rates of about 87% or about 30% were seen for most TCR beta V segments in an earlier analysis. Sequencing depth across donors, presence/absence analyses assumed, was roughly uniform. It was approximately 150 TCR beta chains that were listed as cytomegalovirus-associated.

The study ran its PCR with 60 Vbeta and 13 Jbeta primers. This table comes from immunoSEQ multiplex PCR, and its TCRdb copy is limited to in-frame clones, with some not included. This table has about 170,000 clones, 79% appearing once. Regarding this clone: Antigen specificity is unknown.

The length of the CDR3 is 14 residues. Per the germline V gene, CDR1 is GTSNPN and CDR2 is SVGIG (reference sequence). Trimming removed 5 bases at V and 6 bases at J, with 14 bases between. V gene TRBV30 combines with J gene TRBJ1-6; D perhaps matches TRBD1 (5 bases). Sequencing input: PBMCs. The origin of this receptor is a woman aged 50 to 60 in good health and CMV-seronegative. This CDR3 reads CAWSRGSSNSPLHF. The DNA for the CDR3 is TGTGCCTGGTCGCGGGGGTCGAGTAATTCACCCCTCCACTTT. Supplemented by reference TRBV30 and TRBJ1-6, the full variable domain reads SQTIHQWPATLVQPVGSPLSLECTVEGTSNPNLYWYRQAAGRGLQLLFYSVGIGQISSEVPQNLSASRPQDRQFILSSKKLLLSDSGFYLCAWSRGSSNSPLHFGNGTRLTVT.